What follows are 12 T cell receptor beta chains derived from one specimen sequenced in a study of blood T cell repertoires in COVID-19. The assay was immunoSEQ multiplex PCR, and TCRdb's table has in-frame clones only and misses some. Among about 140,000 clones listed, about 86% were seen once. The sample consisted of peripheral blood. These receptors were taken from a woman aged 60-75 years with acute or convalescent COVID-19.

V gene TRBV9 combines with J gene TRBJ2-3; tentative D call: TRBD2 (5 bases). Germline CDR1 reads SGDLS; CDR2 reads YYNGEE. V was shortened by 2 bases and J by 2 bases, with 12 bases between the two germline ends. The CDR3 runs 15 residues. The DNA of the CDR3 is TGTGCCAGCAGCGTCCGGGGAACCTCCACAGATACGCAGTATTTT. This sequence encodes CASSVRGTSTDTQYF.

The V gene is TRBV18, the J gene TRBJ1-5; tentatively, D is TRBD1 (5 bases). Trimming stripped 5 bases from V and 7 bases from J, with 12 bases between. CDR3 length: 13 residues. Germline V gene sequence: CDR1 KGHSH, CDR2 LQKENI. CDR3 coding DNA: TGTGCCAGCTCAAGCGGGGAGGGGCAGCCCCAGCATTTT. Protein product: CASSSGEGQPQHF.

V usage is TRBV6-2 or TRBV6-3 and J usage is TRBJ2-7; 8 nucleotides line up with TRBD2. J was trimmed by 2 bases and V by 2 bases; bases with no gene match: 8. The CDR3 covers 16 residues. Per germline, CDR1 MNHEY and CDR2 SVGEGT. CDR3 DNA sequence: TGTGCCAGCAGTTACGCGGGCGGGGGGTTCCCCTACGAGCAGTACTTC. Encoded protein: CASSYAGGGFPYEQYF.

The chain is built from TRBV3-1 (or the pseudogene TRBV3-2) and TRBJ1-6; D is unclear. Germline CDR1 reads LGHDT; CDR2 reads YNNKEL (reference sequence). The V gene lost 3 bases and the J gene lost 10 bases, with 10 bases spanning the gap. The CDR3 length is 13 residues. CDR3 sequence: CASSQRLQSPLHF. CDR3 nucleotide sequence: TGTGCCAGCAGCCAGCGTTTACAGTCACCCCTCCACTTT.

This chain links TRBV6-5 with TRBJ2-1; TRBD2 agrees at 7 bases. CDR1 MNHEY and CDR2 SVGAGI come from the germline V gene. V dropped 5 bases and J dropped 5; count of bases not matched to a gene: 9. The CDR3 is made up of 15 amino acids. The CDR3 reads CASSRGASGNNEQFF. CDR3 coding DNA: TGTGCCAGCAGTAGGGGCGCTAGCGGAAACAATGAGCAGTTCTTC.

The chain carries TRBV21-1 and TRBJ2-2; the table gives TRBD2 as D, unverified against the DNA. TRBV21-1 is a pseudogene locus. The CDR3 has 18 residues. The CDR3 DNA reads as TGTGCCAGCAGCACCCCAGGAGGCGAGGGTTCGAGCACCGGGGAGCTGTTTTTT. Translated, it gives CASSTPGGEGSSTGELFF.

This clone was counted a few times. The chain has TRBV5-1 and TRBJ2-1; TRBD2 aligns across 7 bases. The CDR3 extends over 15 amino acids. Germline V gene data show CDR1 as SGHRS and CDR2 as YFSETQ. Trimming removed 7 bases from V and 7 bases from J; junction bases left unmatched: 14. The CDR3 sequence: CASSQRTSDSNEQFF. The CDR3 nucleotides are TGCGCCAGCTCACAGCGGACTAGTGATTCAAATGAGCAGTTCTTC. Together with reference TRBV5-1 and TRBJ2-1, the CDR3 gives the full variable domain: KAGVTQTPRYLIKTRGQQVTLSCSPISGHRSVSWYQQTPGQGLQFLFEYFSETQRNKGNFPGRFSGRQFSNSRSEMNVSTLELGDSALYLCASSQRTSDSNEQFFGPGTRLTVL.

This clone appeared once. The genes are TRBV19 and TRBJ2-2, with TRBD1 matching 8 bases. V gave up 4 bases and J gave up 5 bases; unmatched junction bases: 6. This CDR3 comprises 15 residues. CDR1 and CDR2 (germline): LNHDA, SQIVND (reference sequence). CDR3 amino acids: CASSTYRTGTGELFF. The DNA for the CDR3 is TGTGCCAGTAGTACCTATCGGACAGGGACCGGGGAGCTGTTTTTT.

The V gene is TRBV6-2 or TRBV6-3, the J gene TRBJ2-6; tentatively, D is TRBD1 (6 bases). This CDR3 region has 16 residues. The germline V and J ends were trimmed by 5 bases and 4 bases, with 15 bases remaining between them. The germline gives CDR1 MNHEY, CDR2 SVGEGT. As DNA, the CDR3 is TGTGCCAGCAGTCGATTTCAGGGGTCCGGGGCCAACGTCCTGACTTTC. It encodes CASSRFQGSGANVLTF.

The gene calls are TRBV7-2 and TRBJ1-1; D unclear. CDR1 is SGHTA and CDR2 is FQGNSA in the germline V gene. The CDR3 runs to 11 residues. Trimming pared 1 base from V and 7 bases from J, leaving 4 bases between. CDR3 amino acids: CASSLGGEAFF. Here the CDR3 DNA reads TGTGCCAGCAGCTTAGGCGGTGAAGCTTTCTTT. Variable domain in full (rest from reference TRBV7-2 and TRBJ1-1): GAGVSQSPSNKVTEKGKDVELRCDPISGHTALYWYRQSLGQGLEFLIYFQGNSAPDKSGLPSDRFSAERTGGSVSTLTIQRTQQEDSAVYLCASSLGGEAFFGQGTRLTVV.

V usage is TRBV3-1 (or the pseudogene TRBV3-2) and J usage is TRBJ1-2; D unclear. V was shortened by 3 bases and J by 2 bases, with 13 bases between the two germline ends. CDR3 length: 15 amino acids. Germline V gene sequence: CDR1 LGHDT, CDR2 YNNKEL (reference sequence). CDR3 in DNA: TGTGCCAGCAGCCACCTTACTCTGAGGAACTATGGCTACACCTTC. It is translated as CASSHLTLRNYGYTF.

The V gene is TRBV5-1, the J gene TRBJ1-2, with TRBD1 matching over 7 bases. The CDR3 sequence is 15 residues long. V shed 4 bases and J 0 bases; nucleotides not matched to a gene: 6. Germline V lookup: CDR1 SGHRS, CDR2 YFSETQ. The CDR3 region has the DNA TGCGCCAGCAGCCCCGGCGGGACAGCTAACTATGGCTACACCTTC. It specifies CASSPGGTANYGYTF. Variable domain in full (rest from reference TRBV5-1 and TRBJ1-2): KAGVTQTPRYLIKTRGQQVTLSCSPISGHRSVSWYQQTPGQGLQFLFEYFSETQRNKGNFPGRFSGRQFSNSRSEMNVSTLELGDSALYLCASSPGGTANYGYTFGSGTRLTVV.